This T cell receptor beta chain was identified in a study of blood T cells in healthy people across ages. A second PCR of 7 to 11 cycles used a sample-barcoded 5' primer and a J-beta primer mix. Using its own MiXCR run on the 5' RACE reads, TCRdb lists one record per CDR3 protein. The table lists some 1.5 million distinct CDR3 sequences, under 55% of them singletons. With 1 base removed from V and 2 bases from J, the gap between germline ends came to 10 bases. The CDR3 totals 15 residues. CDR1 is MGHRA and CDR2 is YSYEKL in the germline V gene. The receptor was isolated from a young woman in good health. Sequencing used blood. The chain is built from TRBV4-1 and TRBJ2-3; unclear D gene. Here the CDR3 DNA reads TGCGCCAGCAGCCAAGTATTCACAGTCACAGATACGCAGTATTTT. This codes for CASSQVFTVTDTQYF.